This T cell receptor (beta chain) was sequenced for a study of identical twins. TCRdb reanalysed the 5' RACE reads using MiXCR and keeps one entry per CDR3 protein. The sample carries more than 400,000 distinct CDR3 sequences, approximately 14% recorded once. The study's findings and limits: Beta out-of-frame sequences showed weaker excess twin sharing.

This CDR3 has 14 amino acids. Germline V gene lookup returns CDR1 SGHNT and CDR2 YYREEE (reference sequence). V lost 2 bases to trimming and J lost 2 bases, with 9 bases between them. On this clonotype: The antigen remains unidentified.

These data were also filed under a second study, of yellow fever vaccine responses in identical twins. That publication notes: Reportedly, twins' vaccine T cell responses looked partly convergent and partly personalized.

The sequence came from a woman under 30 in good health. The material sequenced was CD4+ T cells sorted from blood. The gene calls are TRBV5-4 and TRBJ2-3; unclear D gene. The CDR3: CASSFIENTDTQYF. CDR3 nucleotides: TGTGCCAGCAGCTTCATCGAAAACACAGATACGCAGTATTTT.